This T cell receptor (beta chain) was captured in a study of stem cell transplantation in POMP-related autoinflammatory disease. Whole-study findings and limits: Fewer unique TRB V-J gene pairings were identified in patients with PRAID. PRAID patients trended toward lower TRB diversity and higher clonality in all analyzed T-cell subsets.

Sequencing used immunoSEQ multiplex PCR; TCRdb keeps in-frame clones, though not all of them. The table shows around 11,000 clones, with around 86% occurring only once. The CDR3 is made up of 13 amino acids. Germline CDR1 SGHTA, CDR2 FQGTGA. Deletions cut 0 bases from V and 6 bases from J, with 8 bases between. PRAID featured prominent immunodeficiency. This clone was seen a handful of times. Its cognate antigen is unknown. Sequences were derived from CD8+ T cells from PBMCs, sampled before stem cell transplantation. The V gene is TRBV7-3, the J gene TRBJ1-1; no clear D gene. This sequence originates from a human donor with POMP-related autoinflammation and immune dysregulation (PRAID). The CDR3 DNA sequence: TGTGCCAGCAGCTTAACGGGCGGGGCTGAAGCTTTCTTT. Translated, it gives CASSLTGGAEAFF.